This TCR beta chain was identified in a study of blood T cell repertoires in COVID-19 (dated by TCRdb to 2018 to 2021). For the study in its entirety: The collaborator samples originated in the United States, Italy and Spain and spanned the acute and convalescent phases of COVID-19. Where available, HLA class I and class II types were taken from metadata supplied by the sample provider and were not determined by assay-based typing. The prospective study material was composed of cDNA or gDNA derived from T cells, B-cell-depleted T cells, or PBMCs. The dataset comprised deeply sampled blood TCRbeta repertoires from subjects exposed to, actively infected with, or recovered from COVID-19. The repertoires were released in a freely available public database intended as a resource for research on the immune response to SARS-CoV-2. Samples came from the ongoing ImmuneRACE study (first 160 participants) plus 1,254 subjects from 6 global collaborators. Nearly every sample came with metadata listing a de-identified subject ID, COVID-19 status, age in years and sex.

TCRbeta CDR3 regions were amplified from genomic DNA by means of the immunoSEQ Assay, a bias-controlled multiplex PCR. The study's own analysis went as follows. Within the assay, amplification of reference gene primers was used to estimate how many nucleated cells each sample contained. Sequence reads were collapsed and filtered to measure the absolute abundance of every unique TCRbeta CDR3 rearrangement. For each sample, productive Simpson clonality was calculated by taking the square root of Simpson's diversity index across productive rearrangements. The table comes from immuneACCESS by way of TCRdb, which keeps in-frame sequences with V and J called. Part of the clones is missing from these tables; in studies checked, under half for an unresolved V gene and the rest for unknown reasons. The V and J calls and clone size come from that table; D and trimming were worked out from the DNA. The sample table shows 200,000 to 250,000 clones, and 85% are seen once. The top ten constitute 18% of the sample.

Participants in the prospective study were enrolled through a virtual design, were aged roughly 18 to 100 years, and lived in approximately 25 United States geographic areas. In the prospective study, participants were assigned to cohorts based on the clinical history participants reported in a screening survey and a study questionnaire. Recovered participants in ImmuneRACE Cohort 3 were defined by two consecutive negative NP/OP PCR tests, clearance by a healthcare professional, or resolution of symptoms. In the prospective study, mobile phlebotomists collected whole blood, serum and a nasopharyngeal or oropharyngeal swab from each participant. Additional blood draws and questionnaires over an approximately two-month period could optionally be provided by prospective study participants. Before DNA extraction, prospective study blood samples were shipped either frozen or at room temperature. About this clone: Its recognized antigen is unknown. No base qualities exist here, and no much larger clone lies one base off it.

The paper as a whole reports these results and caveats: The quantity of clinical and demographic metadata differed by source and by participant and was supplied without curation.

The receptor comes from a man in his forties who had recovered from COVID-19. Sequencing was carried out using PBMCs or T cells enriched from blood (not recorded which).

The CDR3 is CASSVGQGATEAFF. The DNA sequence is given as TGTGCCAGCAGCGTCGGACAGGGGGCCACTGAAGCTTTCTTT. The chain links TRBV9 with TRBJ1-1; the central 11 bases match TRBD1. The germline V end is reduced by 2 bases and the J end by 4 bases; junction bases left unmatched: 1. The CDR3 goes from the cysteine to the phenylalanine over 14 residues. Only the CDR3 portion is preserved as DNA: 42 bases, with reading frame beginning at the first base. Based on the germline V gene, the CDR1 and CDR2 sequences are SGDLS and YYNGEE.